This section outlines one T cell receptor (beta chain) sequence together with its context. What it binds is unknown. This specimen comes from a study of pediatric ulcerative colitis. Regarding the study as a whole: Compared with controls, ulcerative colitis showed greater blood-rectum clone sharing.

Libraries were prepared by immunoSEQ multiplex PCR; TCRdb keeps only in-frame clonotypes and omits some of them. In the table there are about 64,000 clones, 86% of which are singletons. This sequence originates from a boy aged 5-17 years with severe ulcerative colitis. Sequencing was carried out using blood.

Written as DNA, the CDR3 is TGTGCCAGCACCATGACTAGCGGGAAAGGGAACACCGGGGAGCTGTTTTTT. Amino acid sequence: CASTMTSGKGNTGELFF. The rearrangement joins TRBV2 to TRBJ2-2, with TRBD2 identical over 11 bases. V gave up 7 bases and J gave up 1 base; unmatched junction bases: 8. This CDR3 is built from 17 residues. Germline lookup yields CDR1 SNHLY and CDR2 FYNNEI.